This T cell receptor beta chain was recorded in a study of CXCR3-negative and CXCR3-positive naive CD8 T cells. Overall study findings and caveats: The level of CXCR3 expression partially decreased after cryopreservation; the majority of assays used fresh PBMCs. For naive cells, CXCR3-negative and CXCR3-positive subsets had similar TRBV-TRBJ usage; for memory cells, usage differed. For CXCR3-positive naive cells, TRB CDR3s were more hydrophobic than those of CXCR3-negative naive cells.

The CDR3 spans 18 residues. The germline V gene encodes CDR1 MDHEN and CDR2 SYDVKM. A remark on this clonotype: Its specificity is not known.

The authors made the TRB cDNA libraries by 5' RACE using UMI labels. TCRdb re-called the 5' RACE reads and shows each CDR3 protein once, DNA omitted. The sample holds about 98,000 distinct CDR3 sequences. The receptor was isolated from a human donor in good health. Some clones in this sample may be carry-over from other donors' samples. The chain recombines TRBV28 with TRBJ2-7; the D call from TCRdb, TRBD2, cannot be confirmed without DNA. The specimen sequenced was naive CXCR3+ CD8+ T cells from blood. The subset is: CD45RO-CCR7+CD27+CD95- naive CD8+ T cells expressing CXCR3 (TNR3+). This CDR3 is CASSFFLLLAGTPYEQYF.